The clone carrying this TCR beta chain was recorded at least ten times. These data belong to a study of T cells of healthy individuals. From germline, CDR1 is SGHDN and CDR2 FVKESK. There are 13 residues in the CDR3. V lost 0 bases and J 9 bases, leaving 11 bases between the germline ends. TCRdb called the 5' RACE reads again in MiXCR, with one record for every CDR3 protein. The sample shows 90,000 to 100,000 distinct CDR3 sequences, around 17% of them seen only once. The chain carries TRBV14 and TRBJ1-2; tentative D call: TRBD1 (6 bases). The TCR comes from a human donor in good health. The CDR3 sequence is CASSQEQGRSYTF. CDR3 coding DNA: TGTGCCAGCAGCCAAGAACAGGGCAGAAGCTACACCTTC.